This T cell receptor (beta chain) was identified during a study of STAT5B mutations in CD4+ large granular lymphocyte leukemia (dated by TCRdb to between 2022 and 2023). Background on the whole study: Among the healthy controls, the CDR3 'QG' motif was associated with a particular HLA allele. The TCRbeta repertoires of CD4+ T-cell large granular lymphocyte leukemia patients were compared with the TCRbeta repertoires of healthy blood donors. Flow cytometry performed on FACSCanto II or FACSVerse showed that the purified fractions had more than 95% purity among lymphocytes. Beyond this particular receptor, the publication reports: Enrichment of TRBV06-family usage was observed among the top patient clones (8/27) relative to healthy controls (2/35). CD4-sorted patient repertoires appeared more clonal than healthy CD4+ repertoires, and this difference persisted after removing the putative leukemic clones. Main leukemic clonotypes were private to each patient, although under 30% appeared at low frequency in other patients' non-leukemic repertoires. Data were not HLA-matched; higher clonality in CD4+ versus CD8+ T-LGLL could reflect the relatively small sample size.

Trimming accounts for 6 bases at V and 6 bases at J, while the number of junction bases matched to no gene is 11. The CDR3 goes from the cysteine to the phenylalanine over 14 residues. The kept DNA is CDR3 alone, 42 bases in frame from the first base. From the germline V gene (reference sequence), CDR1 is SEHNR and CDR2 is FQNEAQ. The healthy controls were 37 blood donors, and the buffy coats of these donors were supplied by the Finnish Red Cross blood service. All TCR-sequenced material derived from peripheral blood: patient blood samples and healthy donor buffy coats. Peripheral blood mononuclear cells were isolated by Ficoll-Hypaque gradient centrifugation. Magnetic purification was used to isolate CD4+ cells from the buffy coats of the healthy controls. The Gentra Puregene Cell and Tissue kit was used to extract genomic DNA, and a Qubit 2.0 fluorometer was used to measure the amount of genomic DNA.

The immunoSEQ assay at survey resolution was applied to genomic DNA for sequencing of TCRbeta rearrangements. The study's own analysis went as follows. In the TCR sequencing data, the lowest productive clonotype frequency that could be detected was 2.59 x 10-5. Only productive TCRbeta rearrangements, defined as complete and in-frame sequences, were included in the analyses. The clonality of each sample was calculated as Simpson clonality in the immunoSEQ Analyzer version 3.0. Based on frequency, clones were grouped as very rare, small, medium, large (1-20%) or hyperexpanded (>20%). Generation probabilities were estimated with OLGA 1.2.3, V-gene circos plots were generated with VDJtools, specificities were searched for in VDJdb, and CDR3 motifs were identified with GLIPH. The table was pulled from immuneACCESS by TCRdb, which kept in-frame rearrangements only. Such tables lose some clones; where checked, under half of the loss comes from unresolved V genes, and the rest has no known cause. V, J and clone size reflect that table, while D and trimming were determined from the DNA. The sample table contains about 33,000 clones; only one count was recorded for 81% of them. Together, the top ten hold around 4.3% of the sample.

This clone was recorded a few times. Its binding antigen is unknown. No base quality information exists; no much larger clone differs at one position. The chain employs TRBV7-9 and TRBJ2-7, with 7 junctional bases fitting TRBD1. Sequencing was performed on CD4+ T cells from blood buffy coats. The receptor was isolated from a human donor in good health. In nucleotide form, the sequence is TGTGCCAGCAGTCGATCACAGGGGTGGTTCGAGCAGTACTTC. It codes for CASSRSQGWFEQYF.